A single sample gave rise to the 17 T cell receptor beta chains below, sequenced in a study of blood T cell repertoires in COVID-19. Repertoires were generated with immunoSEQ multiplex PCR, while TCRdb's copy carries only in-frame clones and drops some. This table holds 200,000 to 250,000 clones, roughly four fifths found once. Source material: PBMCs or T cells enriched from blood (not recorded which). These receptors came from a man aged 55 to 70 who had recovered from COVID-19.

The rearrangement joins TRBV4-2 to TRBJ2-1, with D perhaps matching TRBD1 (7 bases). Trimming took off 4 bases at V and 3 bases at J, with 16 bases between the two ends. In germline, CDR1 is LGHNA, CDR2 YNFKEQ. The CDR3 contains 16 residues. The CDR3 sequence: CASSLSGDRYYNEQFF. DNA for the CDR3: TGTGCCAGCAGCCTATCGGGGGACAGATACTACAATGAGCAGTTCTTC.

Only one count was recorded for this clone. The chain combines TRBV7-3 with TRBJ1-1; D is unclear. Germline V gene sequence: CDR1 SGHTA, CDR2 FQGTGA. The CDR3 has 13 residues. V lost 5 bases and J 4 bases, leaving 11 bases between the germline ends. The CDR3 nucleotides read TGTGCCAGCAGCCAAGTCACTTCCACTGAAGCTTTCTTT. It codes for CASSQVTSTEAFF.

The chain combines TRBV7-9 with TRBJ1-1; tentatively, D is TRBD1 (6 bases). V shed 9 bases and J shed 3 bases, with 17 bases lying between them. CDR3 length: 14 amino acids. Germline CDR1 reads SEHNR; CDR2 reads FQNEAQ (reference sequence). The CDR3 nucleotides are TGTGCCAGTAACGCGGGGGCTTTGGACACTGAAGCTTTCTTT. Protein product: CASNAGALDTEAFF. Drawing the rest from reference TRBV7-9 and TRBJ1-1, the complete variable domain is DTGVSQNPRHKITKRGQNVTFRCDPISEHNRLYWYRQTLGQGPEFLTYFQNEAQLEKSRLLSDRFSAERPKGSFSTLEIQRTEQGDSAMYLCASNAGALDTEAFFGQGTRLTVV.

The rearrangement links TRBV5-6 to TRBJ1-1, with a weak D call TRBD1 (6 bases). CDR3 size: 14 residues. V dropped 2 bases and J dropped 1 base, with 9 bases sitting between them. Germline CDR1 reads SGHDT; CDR2 reads YYEEEE. CDR3 nucleotide sequence: TGTGCCAGCAGCTTCGGACAGTCGAACACTGAAGCTTTCTTT. This codes for CASSFGQSNTEAFF. The full variable domain, completed using reference TRBV5-6 and TRBJ1-1, is DAGVTQSPTHLIKTRGQQVTLRCSPKSGHDTVSWYQQALGQGPQFIFQYYEEEERQRGNFPDRFSGHQFPNYSSELNVNALLLGDSALYLCASSFGQSNTEAFFGQGTRLTVV.

This clone was detected only once. This chain links TRBV30 with TRBJ1-5, with 8 bases lining up with TRBD1. Germline CDR1 and CDR2: GTSNPN and SVGIG (reference sequence). This CDR3 contains 15 residues. Germline trimming cut 1 base from V and 4 bases from J; bases unmatched to any gene: 6. The DNA for the CDR3 is TGTGCCTGGAGTGGGACAGGGAGAGAGAATCAGCCCCAGCATTTT. This codes for CAWSGTGRENQPQHF.

This clone was picked up a small number of times. The genes are TRBV14 and TRBJ2-7, with a tentative D call TRBD2 (5 bases). The germline gives CDR1 SGHDN, CDR2 FVKESK. Between the trimmed V and J ends, which lost 1 base and 0 bases, there was a span of 10 bases. This CDR3 comprises 15 residues. CDR3 amino acids: CASSQGSGFSYEQYF. In DNA form, the CDR3 reads TGTGCCAGCAGCCAAGGGAGCGGCTTCTCCTACGAGCAGTACTTC.

The chain joins TRBV4-3 to TRBJ1-3; weak D call: TRBD1 (6 bases). V was shortened by 4 bases and J by 9 bases, with 19 bases between the two germline ends. The germline V gene has CDR1 LGHNA and CDR2 YSLEER. The CDR3 consists of 15 residues. The CDR3 DNA reads as TGCGCCAGCAGCCCCCGGGACACGCCGTGGGGCACCATATATTTT. Translated: CASSPRDTPWGTIYF.

The count of this clone is one. The gene calls are TRBV7-9 and TRBJ1-5, with D uncertain. Germline CDR1 reads SEHNR; CDR2 reads FQNEAQ (reference sequence). This CDR3 region has 12 residues. Between the trimmed V and J ends, which lost 3 bases and 7 bases, there was a span of 7 bases. Here the CDR3 reads CASSFGQQPQHF. CDR3 in DNA: TGTGCCAGCAGCTTTGGTCAGCAGCCCCAGCATTTT. Drawing the rest from reference TRBV7-9 and TRBJ1-5, the complete variable domain is DTGVSQNPRHKITKRGQNVTFRCDPISEHNRLYWYRQTLGQGPEFLTYFQNEAQLEKSRLLSDRFSAERPKGSFSTLEIQRTEQGDSAMYLCASSFGQQPQHFGDGTRLSIL.

The chain links TRBV6-1 to TRBJ1-2; perhaps TRBD1 as D (6 bases). Deletions cut 0 bases from V and 8 bases from J, with 13 bases between. Germline assignment: CDR1 MNHNS and CDR2 SASEGT. The CDR3 consists of 14 residues. CDR3 sequence: CASSEANRVGGYTF. The CDR3 nucleotides are TGTGCCAGCAGTGAAGCTAACAGGGTAGGGGGCTACACCTTC.

This chain uses TRBV27 with TRBJ1-2, with D possibly TRBD1 on 5 matching bases. The CDR3 has 10 amino acids. Germline loops: CDR1 MNHEY, CDR2 SMNVEV (reference sequence). V was clipped by 11 bases and J by 4 bases, with 8 bases between them. The CDR3 DNA reads as TGTGCCCCAGGGCGCTATGGCTACACCTTC. Amino acid sequence: CAPGRYGYTF.

This clone was seen once. V usage is TRBV18 and J usage is TRBJ1-5; tentatively, D is TRBD1 (5 bases). V lost 3 bases and J lost 9, with 12 bases in between. In germline, CDR1 is KGHSH, CDR2 LQKENI. The CDR3 is 13 residues long. CDR3 sequence reads: CASSPSVQGPQHF. The CDR3 nucleotides are TGTGCCAGCTCACCCTCTGTCCAGGGGCCCCAGCATTTT.

The chain uses TRBV12-5 and TRBJ1-1, with a weak D call TRBD1 (6 bases). Per germline, CDR1 LGHNT and CDR2 FRNRAP. CDR3 length: 15 residues. V dropped 6 bases and J dropped 2 bases, with 16 bases sitting between them. CDR3 nucleotide sequence: TGTGCTAGTGGGTTTACCGGGACACACAACACTGAAGCTTTCTTT. This encodes CASGFTGTHNTEAFF.

V gene TRBV7-3 combines with J gene TRBJ2-3, with 7 bases aligning to TRBD1. Germline lookup yields CDR1 SGHTA and CDR2 FQGTGA. J lost 1 base, V lost 1 base, and 5 bases had no gene match. This CDR3 is built from 16 residues. The CDR3 protein is CASSLMGQWGTDTQYF. CDR3 nucleotides: TGTGCCAGCAGCTTAATGGGACAGTGGGGCACAGATACGCAGTATTTT.

J is TRBJ2-7 and V is TRBV6-5; TRBD2 aligns across 8 bases. The CDR3 spans 14 residues. V shed 8 bases, J shed 4 bases, and the junction held 10 bases outside the gene matches. Germline V lookup: CDR1 MNHEY, CDR2 SVGAGI. The CDR3 here is CASWSGGAWYEQYF. The CDR3 DNA sequence: TGTGCCAGCTGGTCGGGAGGGGCCTGGTACGAGCAGTACTTC.

V gene TRBV5-1 combines with J gene TRBJ2-5, with a weak D call TRBD2 (5 bases). Trimming removed 1 base from V and 5 bases from J, with 12 bases in between. This CDR3 is 14 amino acids long. Germline CDR1 reads SGHRS; CDR2 reads YFSETQ. CDR3 coding DNA: TGCGCCAGCAGCTTGCGGGGTAGTTACGAGACCCAGTACTTC. Translation: CASSLRGSYETQYF.

V usage is TRBV7-6 and J usage is TRBJ1-6, with TRBD1 as a possible D gene (5 bases). Trimming took off 5 bases at V and 0 bases at J, with 11 bases between the two ends. In germline, CDR1 is SGHVS, CDR2 FNYEAQ. CDR3 length equals 16 residues. DNA of the CDR3: TGTGCCAGCAGCAAAAACAGGAGCTCCTATAATTCACCCCTCCACTTT. Its protein product is CASSKNRSSYNSPLHF.

CDR3 region: CATSRDWWQGYSPLHF. CDR3 in DNA: TGTGCCACCAGCAGAGATTGGTGGCAGGGTTATTCACCCCTCCACTTT. The rearrangement links TRBV15 to TRBJ1-6; possible D gene TRBD1, 5 bases. CDR1 and CDR2 from the germline V gene are LNHNV and YYDKDF (reference sequence). The CDR3 runs to 16 residues. The V end was cut by 0 bases, the J end by 8 bases, with 14 bases between.